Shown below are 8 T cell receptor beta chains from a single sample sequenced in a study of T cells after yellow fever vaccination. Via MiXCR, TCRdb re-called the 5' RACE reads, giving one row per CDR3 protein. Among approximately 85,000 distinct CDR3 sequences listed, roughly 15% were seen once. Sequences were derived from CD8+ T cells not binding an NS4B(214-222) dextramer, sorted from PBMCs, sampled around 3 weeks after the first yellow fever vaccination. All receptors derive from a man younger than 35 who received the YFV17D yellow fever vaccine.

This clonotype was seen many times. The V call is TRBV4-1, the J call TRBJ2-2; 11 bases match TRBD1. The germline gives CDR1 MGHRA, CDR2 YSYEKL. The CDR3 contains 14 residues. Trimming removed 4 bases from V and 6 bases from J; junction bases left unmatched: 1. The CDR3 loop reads CASSRGQGAGELFF. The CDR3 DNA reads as TGCGCCAGCAGCCGGGGACAGGGGGCCGGGGAGCTGTTTTTT.

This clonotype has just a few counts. The CDR3 DNA is TGTGCCAGCAGTTACGGACTTTACAATGAGCAGTTCTTC. Translation gives CASSYGLYNEQFF. The chain uses TRBV6-5 and TRBJ2-1; a weak D match, TRBD2 (5 bases). V shed 2 bases and J shed 4 bases, with 6 bases lying between them. Germline V gene lookup returns CDR1 MNHEY and CDR2 SVGAGI. The CDR3 loop spans 13 amino acids.

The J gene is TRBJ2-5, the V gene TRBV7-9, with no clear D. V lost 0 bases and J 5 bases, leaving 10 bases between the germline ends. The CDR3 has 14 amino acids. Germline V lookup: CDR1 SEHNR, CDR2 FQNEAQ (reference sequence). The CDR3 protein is CASSLAVLGETQYF. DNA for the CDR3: TGTGCCAGCAGCTTAGCGGTCCTTGGGGAGACCCAGTACTTC.

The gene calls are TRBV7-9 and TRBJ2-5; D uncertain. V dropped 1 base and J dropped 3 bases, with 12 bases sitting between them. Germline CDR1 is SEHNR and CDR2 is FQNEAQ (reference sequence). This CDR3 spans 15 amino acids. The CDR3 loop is CASSLVMFSEETQYF. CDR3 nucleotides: TGTGCCAGCAGCTTAGTAATGTTCTCGGAAGAGACCCAGTACTTC.

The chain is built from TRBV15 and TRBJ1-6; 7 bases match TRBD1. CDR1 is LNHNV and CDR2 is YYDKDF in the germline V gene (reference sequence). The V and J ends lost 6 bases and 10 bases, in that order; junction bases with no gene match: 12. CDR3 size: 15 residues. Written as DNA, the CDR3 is TGTGCCACCAGTGCGCGACAGGGCTATAGCTCACCCCTCCACTTT. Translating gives CATSARQGYSSPLHF.

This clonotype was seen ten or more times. The CDR3 loop reads CASSLAWGDEQFF. CDR3 nucleotides: TGCGCCAGCAGCTTAGCTTGGGGAGATGAGCAGTTCTTC. The chain joins TRBV5-1 to TRBJ2-1, with a tentative D call TRBD2 (5 bases). Germline CDR1 and CDR2: SGHRS and YFSETQ. The CDR3 sequence is 13 residues long. V shed 2 bases and J shed 8 bases, with 11 bases lying between them.

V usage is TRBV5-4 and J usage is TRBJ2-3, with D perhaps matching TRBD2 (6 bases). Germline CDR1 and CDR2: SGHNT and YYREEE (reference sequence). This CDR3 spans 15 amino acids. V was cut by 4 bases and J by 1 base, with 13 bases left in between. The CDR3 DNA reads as TGTGCCAGCAGCCTCCGGGACTCGGGCACAGATACGCAGTATTTT. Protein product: CASSLRDSGTDTQYF.

The CDR3 loop is CASSIGGEQFF. Here the CDR3 DNA reads TGTGCCAGCAGTATCGGGGGGGAGCAGTTCTTC. The chain has TRBV27 and TRBJ2-1, with 7 bases fitting TRBD2. Germline CDR1 and CDR2: MNHEY and SMNVEV (reference sequence). This CDR3 comprises 11 residues. Trimming took 5 bases from V and 10 from J; bases not matched to a gene: 2.